The clone carrying this T cell receptor (beta chain) has just one count. The target antigen is unknown. This entry belongs to a study of cytomegalovirus exposure and HLA in healthy donors. Whole-study results and caveats: Within the 100 to 150 validation repertoires, first-cohort TCR clusters tended to co-occur, according to a later analysis.

Germline V lookup: CDR1 SGHRS, CDR2 YFSETQ. V lost 4 bases and J lost 2; bases outside the gene matches: 5. The CDR3 sequence is 16 residues long. Repertoires were generated with immunoSEQ multiplex PCR, while TCRdb's copy carries only in-frame clones and drops some. The profile shows tens of thousands of clones, around 94% of them singletons. The specimen sequenced was PBMCs. The source is a woman aged 18 to 35 in good health and CMV-seropositive. This chain connects TRBV5-1 to TRBJ2-6, with 8 bases matching TRBD1. CDR3 sequence: CASSTQTGAGANVLTF. CDR3 bases: TGCGCCAGCAGCACCCAGACAGGGGCTGGGGCCAACGTCCTGACTTTC.